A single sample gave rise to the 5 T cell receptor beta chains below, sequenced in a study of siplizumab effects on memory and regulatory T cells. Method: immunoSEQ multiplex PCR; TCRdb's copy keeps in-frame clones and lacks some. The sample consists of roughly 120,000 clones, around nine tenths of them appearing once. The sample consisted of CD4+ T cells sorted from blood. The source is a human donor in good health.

In DNA, the CDR3 is TGTGCCAGCAGCTTGGAAGGCTCTCAGCCCCAGCATTTT. Translation gives CASSLEGSQPQHF. V usage is TRBV5-6 and J usage is TRBJ1-5; D unclear. The CDR3 has 13 amino acids. Trimming shortened V by 0 bases and J by 6 bases, and 7 bases separated the two germline ends. The V gene's germline CDR1 is SGHDT and CDR2 YYEEEE.

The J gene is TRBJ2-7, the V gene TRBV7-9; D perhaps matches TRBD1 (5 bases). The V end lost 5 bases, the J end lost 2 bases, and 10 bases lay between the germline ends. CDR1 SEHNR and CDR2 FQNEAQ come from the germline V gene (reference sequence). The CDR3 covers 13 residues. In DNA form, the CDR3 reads TGTGCCAGCAGCGGAAGCAGGGCCTACGAGCAGTACTTC. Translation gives CASSGSRAYEQYF. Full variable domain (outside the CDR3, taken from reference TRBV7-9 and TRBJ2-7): DTGVSQNPRHKITKRGQNVTFRCDPISEHNRLYWYRQTLGQGPEFLTYFQNEAQLEKSRLLSDRFSAERPKGSFSTLEIQRTEQGDSAMYLCASSGSRAYEQYFGPGTRLTVT.

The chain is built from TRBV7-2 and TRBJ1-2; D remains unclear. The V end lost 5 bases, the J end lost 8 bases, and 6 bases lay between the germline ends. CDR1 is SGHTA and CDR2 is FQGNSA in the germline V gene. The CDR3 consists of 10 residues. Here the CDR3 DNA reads TGTGCCAGCAGCCGGGAGGGCTACACCTTC. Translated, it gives CASSREGYTF.

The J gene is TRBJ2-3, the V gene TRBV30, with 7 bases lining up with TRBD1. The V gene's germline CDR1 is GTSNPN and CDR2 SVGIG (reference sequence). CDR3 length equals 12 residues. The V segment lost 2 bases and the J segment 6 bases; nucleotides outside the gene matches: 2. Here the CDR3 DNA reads TGTGCCTGGAGTACAGGGGCCGATACGCAGTATTTT. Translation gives CAWSTGADTQYF.

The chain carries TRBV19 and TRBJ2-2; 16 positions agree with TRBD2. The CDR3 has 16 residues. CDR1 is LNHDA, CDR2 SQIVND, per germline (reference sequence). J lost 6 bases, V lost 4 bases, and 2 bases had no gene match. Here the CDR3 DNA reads TGTGCCAGTAGTAGGGGACTAGCGGGAGGGGCCGGGGAGCTGTTTTTT. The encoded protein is CASSRGLAGGAGELFF.